Listed below are T cell receptor beta chains from one sample, sequenced in a study of human T cells and chemical hapten exposure. TCRdb re-called the RACE reads through MiXCR, storing one row per CDR3 protein. Of about 120,000 distinct CDR3 sequences listed, about 13% are singletons. The material was whole blood, obtained in connection with sensitization to the hapten diphenylcyclopropenone (DPC). These receptors were collected from a woman younger than 35 with alopecia areata. Some clones in this sample may be carry-over from other donors' samples. CDR3s include the opening cysteine and the closing phenylalanine or tryptophan. The D gene is left open where the match is weak. Expanded clones are given a class, and other clones once, few, many or no size at all.

clone size	V gene	D gene	J gene	CDR3 DNA	CDR3 protein
few	TRBV5-1	TRBD1	TRBJ2-2	TGCGCCAGCAGCATCCGGGACAGGCGCACCGGGGAGCTGTTTTTT	CASSIRDRRTGELFF
few	TRBV7-2	TRBD1	TRBJ1-2	TGTGCCAGCAGCTTTCAACCCCCGGGACAGGGGCACTATGGCTACACCTTC	CASSFQPPGQGHYGYTF
NA	TRBV6-2/TRBV6-3	NA	TRBJ2-1	TGTGCCAGACCCACGAGGGATGAGCAGTTCTTC	CARPTRDEQFF
NA	TRBV3-1	TRBD1	TRBJ2-1	TGTGCCAGCAGCCCCGGGACAGAAACCTACAATGAGCAGTTCTTC	CASSPGTETYNEQFF
many	TRBV11-2	NA	TRBJ1-6	TGTGCCAGCAGCTTAGATCGGAGGAAGGGGAGAGATTCACCCCTCCACTTT	CASSLDRRKGRDSPLHF
many	TRBV28	TRBD1	TRBJ2-3	TGTGCCAGCAGTTTACAGGGGGCGAGCACAGATACGCAGTATTTT	CASSLQGASTDTQYF
few	TRBV20-1	TRBD1	TRBJ1-6	TGCAGTGCTAGATTCGGGACAGGGAATTCACCCCTCCACTTT	CSARFGTGNSPLHF
many	TRBV12-3/TRBV12-4	TRBD1	TRBJ2-1	TGTGCCAGCAGTTTAGCCTGGACAGGGAGTAATGAGCAGTTCTTC	CASSLAWTGSNEQFF
NA	TRBV7-6	TRBD1	TRBJ1-4	TGTGCCAGCAGCCCATTTCTATTCGAGGCCCGGGACAGGGGTGAAAAACTGTTTTTT	CASSPFLFEARDRGEKLFF
NA	TRBV6-6	TRBD1	TRBJ1-2	TGTGCCAGCAGTTACGCGAGGACAGGGGGAAATGGCTACACCTTC	CASSYARTGGNGYTF
many	TRBV7-2	NA	TRBJ1-3	TGTGCCAGCAGCTTGAGTCTATCTGGAAACACCATATATTTT	CASSLSLSGNTIYF
NA	TRBV24-1	TRBD1	TRBJ2-2	TGTGCCACCAGTGGGACAGGGGCTAACACCGGGGAGCTGTTTTTT	CATSGTGANTGELFF
NA	TRBV27	NA	TRBJ2-3	TGTGCCAGCAGTCTGCGAAGGGGCGTCGAAGATACGCAGTATTTT	CASSLRRGVEDTQYF
NA	TRBV11-2	NA	TRBJ2-5	TGTGCCAGCAGCCCCGACGGGGGCAGGGGCGGGCAGACCCAGTACTTC	CASSPDGGRGGQTQYF
few	TRBV7-9	NA	TRBJ2-2	TGTGCCAGCGTCTGGGGAGGTACCGGGGAGCTGTTTTTT	CASVWGGTGELFF
NA	TRBV7-8	TRBD1	TRBJ2-1	TGTGCCAGCAGCTTAGAAAGGGACAGCCTCTACCGGGGCCGGTCCTACAATGAGCAGTTCTTC	CASSLERDSLYRGRSYNEQFF
few	TRBV9	TRBD1	TRBJ1-2	TGTGCCAGCAGCGGCCAACCCGACAGGGCGGTCTATGGCTACACCTTC	CASSGQPDRAVYGYTF
NA	TRBV11-2	NA	TRBJ2-1	TGTGCCAGCAGCTCGTCACCGGGATCCTTCGATGAGCAGTTCTTC	CASSSSPGSFDEQFF